This T cell receptor beta chain was recovered during a study of blood T cell repertoires in COVID-19. The germline V gene has CDR1 MNHEY and CDR2 SVGAGI. The CDR3 length is 15 residues. V trimming: 4 bases; J trimming: 3 bases; junction bases outside the gene matches: 8. Here immunoSEQ multiplex PCR was the method, and the copy in TCRdb shows in-frame clones only, minus some. Of 100,000 to 150,000 clones in the sample, 60% to 80% were seen once. V is TRBV6-5 and J is TRBJ2-7; 8 nucleotides align to TRBD1. The origin of this receptor is a human donor in a cohort sampled during active COVID-19. Sequenced input: peripheral blood. Written as DNA, the CDR3 is TGTGCCAGCAGTTCCCCGGGACAGGTTGTCTACGAGCAGTACTTC. Translation gives CASSSPGQVVYEQYF.